This T cell receptor beta chain was found in a study of regulatory T cells in long-lasting Graves disease. Findings and caveats of the study: Patients with persistent Graves' had lower TCR diversity than newly diagnosed patients.

V gave up 6 bases and J gave up 2 bases, with 4 bases separating them. CDR3 length equals 11 residues. Germline loops: CDR1 MNHNS, CDR2 SASEGT. For this clonotype: Its antigen is unidentified. A much bigger clone sits one base away, suggesting this may be a read error.

Through Arm-PCR of CDR3 regions and iRepertoire HTBI primers, TCR beta libraries were built. TCRdb re-called the multiplex PCR reads with MiXCR, one entry per CDR3 protein. The sample holds roughly 610,000 distinct CDR3 sequences, about 16% seen once. This sample's time point: newly diagnosed GD, antithyroid drugs for less than 3 months. TCR sequences were obtained from RNA taken from PBMCs. This sample also belongs to another study, concerning T cells in Graves' hyperthyroidism and ophthalmopathy.

This specimen consisted of peripheral blood mononuclear cells (PBMCs), obtained at new diagnosis, from a patient treated with antithyroid drugs. This clonotype was obtained from a man aged 18 to 35 with Graves disease. J is TRBJ2-5 and V is TRBV6-1; D gene unclear. CDR3 sequence: CASRVQETQYF. In DNA form, the CDR3 reads TGTGCCAGCAGGGTGCAAGAGACCCAGTACTTC.